This T cell receptor (beta chain) was recorded in a study of blood T cell repertoires in COVID-19. In the study overall: There were acute and convalescent COVID-19 samples, and they came from the United States, Italy and Spain. PBMCs, B-cell-depleted T cells, or T cells provided the cDNA or gDNA that made up the material.

In the original analysis: It was from reference gene primer amplification that nucleated cell counts were estimated. Generated by immunoSEQ multiplex PCR, the TCRdb table keeps only in-frame clones and is missing some. V and J calls and clone size are copied from that table; D and trimming were computed from the DNA. The sample carries 50,000 to 65,000 clones, about 85% recorded once. This clone is a singleton in its sample. Sample: peripheral blood. The receptor was isolated from a man between 35 and 55 years old with active COVID-19.

The CDR3 coding sequence is TGTGCCAGCAGTCCCTGGCAGGGGGCAAACGAGCAGTACTTC. It translates to CASSPWQGANEQYF. The gene calls are TRBV6-5 and TRBJ2-7; 8 nucleotides agree with TRBD1. CDR1 MNHEY and CDR2 SVGAGI come from the germline V gene. With V trimmed by 5 bases and J by 5 bases, 8 bases remained unmatched. The CDR3 sequence is 14 residues long.